This TCR beta chain stems from a study of T cells and copy number aberrations in small-cell lung cancer. Findings and limits, study-wide: The study's sample size was small, so findings need validation.

Repertoires were generated with immunoSEQ multiplex PCR, while TCRdb's copy carries only in-frame clones and drops some. The data show 8,500 to 10,000 clones, about three quarters seen once. Unmatched junction bases numbered 9, after V lost 5 bases and J lost 4 bases. From germline, CDR1 is WSHSY and CDR2 SAAADI. The length of the CDR3 is 15 residues. This clone was observed a single time. Its antigen is still unknown. Donors had limited-stage small-cell lung cancer, resected between the late 2000s and the early 2020s. All donors were smokers or heavy second-hand smokers. The V gene is TRBV10-2, the J gene TRBJ2-5; the match to TRBD1 covers 8 bases. The TCR originated in a man in his 60s with small cell lung cancer. Material: normal tissue next to the tumor. The CDR3 spells CASSYGTGQGETQYF. The CDR3 DNA reads as TGCGCCAGCAGTTACGGGACAGGCCAGGGAGAGACCCAGTACTTC.